The sample holds many counts of the clone carrying this T cell receptor (beta chain). Antigen: not known. This entry belongs to a study of CD8 T cells in ankylosing spondylitis. General study findings and limits: Among TCR beta sequences, a motif of several highly homologous variants appeared characteristic of ankylosing spondylitis blood. Reported data indicate significant enrichment of disease-linked clones within matched ankylosing spondylitis synovial fluid.

The CDR3 has 15 amino acids. Germline CDR1 and CDR2: DFQATT and SNEGSKA (reference sequence). The V gene end was trimmed by 5 bases and the J gene end by 2 bases; junction bases not matched to a gene: 10. For TCR beta, libraries came from quantitative 5'-RACE with molecular barcodes. Each CDR3 protein is one row after TCRdb ran MiXCR on the 5' RACE reads. The sample has 450,000 to 550,000 distinct CDR3 sequences, about 5% seen once. The chain recombines TRBV20-1 with TRBJ1-2, with 8 nucleotides matching TRBD1. Sequenced input: blood, either unsorted or a sorted T cell fraction (not recorded which). The TCR originated in a male donor with ankylosing spondylitis. The CDR3 spells CSAFNPGTGNYGYTF. CDR3 DNA sequence: TGCAGTGCTTTCAATCCCGGGACAGGAAACTATGGCTACACCTTC.